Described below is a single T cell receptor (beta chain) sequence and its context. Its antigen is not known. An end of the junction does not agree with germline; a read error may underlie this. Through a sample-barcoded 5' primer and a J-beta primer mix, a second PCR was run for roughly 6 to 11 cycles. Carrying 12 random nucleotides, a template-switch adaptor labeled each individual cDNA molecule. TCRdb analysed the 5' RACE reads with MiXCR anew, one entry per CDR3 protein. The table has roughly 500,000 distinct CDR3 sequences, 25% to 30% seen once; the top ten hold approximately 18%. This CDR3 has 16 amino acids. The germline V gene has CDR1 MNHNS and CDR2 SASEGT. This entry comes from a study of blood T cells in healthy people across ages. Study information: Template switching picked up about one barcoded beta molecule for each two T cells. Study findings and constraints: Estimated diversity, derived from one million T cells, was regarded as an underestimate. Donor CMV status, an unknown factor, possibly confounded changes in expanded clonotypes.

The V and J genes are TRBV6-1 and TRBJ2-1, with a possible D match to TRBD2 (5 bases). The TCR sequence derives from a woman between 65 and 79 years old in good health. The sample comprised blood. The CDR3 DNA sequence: TGTGCCAGCAGCTCCCGGGGAGCGCCCAAATACAGTGAGCAGTTCTTC. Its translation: CASSSRGAPKYSEQFF.